This T cell receptor (beta chain) comes out of a study of cytomegalovirus exposure and HLA in healthy donors. Study-level results: Rarity characterized most TCR sequences, yet some public TCRs appeared in many donors. For cytomegalovirus status, the classifier reportedly gave diagnoses with high specificity and sensitivity.

CDR3 length: 15 residues. V was shortened by 4 bases and J by 7 bases, with 22 bases between the two germline ends. Germline V gives CDR1 GTSNPN, CDR2 SVGIG (reference sequence). In regard to this clone: Its antigen is unidentified.

The validation cohort, a group of more than 100 subjects, included the donors and was separate from the roughly 670-subject first cohort. Sequencing was performed with immunoSEQ multiplex PCR; in TCRdb, only in-frame clones are kept and a portion is missing. The data hold approximately 200,000 clones, with approximately 84% observed a single time. The chain couples TRBV30 to TRBJ1-2, with a tentative D call TRBD1 (6 bases). Source material: PBMCs. The source is a man between 18 and 35 years old in good health and CMV-seropositive. The CDR3 region is CAWTDQTGTVAGYTF. The CDR3, as DNA: TGTGCCTGGACCGACCAGACAGGAACGGTGGCTGGCTACACCTTC.